This TCR beta chain was sequenced during a study of molecular identifiers for immune sequencing clone quantification. Study results and limitations: Barcode-sharing identical TCR molecules could underestimate highly expanded clone sizes.

TCRdb reprocessed the PCR reads via MiXCR and lists one record per CDR3 protein. Here the sample spans about 510,000 distinct CDR3 sequences, 25% being singletons. Details on this clonotype: What it binds is unknown.

Germline V gene sequence: CDR1 MGHRA, CDR2 YSYEKL. Deletions cut 4 bases from V and 2 bases from J, with 11 bases between. CDR3 size: 14 residues. The chain couples TRBV4-1 to TRBJ1-2; unclear D gene. Sequenced input: naive CD8+ T cells from blood, with Jurkat cell RNA spiked in. Subset described: FACS-sorted CD8+CD4-CCR7+CD45RA+ naive T cells. The TCR originated in a human donor in good health. Some libraries in this study had Jurkat cell RNA spiked in. This chain's CDR3 is CASSPQPGNYGYTF. In DNA form, the CDR3 reads TGCGCCAGCAGCCCCCAGCCGGGGAACTATGGCTACACCTTC.